These T cell receptor beta chains were read from a single sample in a study of CD8 T cells in ankylosing spondylitis. TCRdb called the 5' RACE reads again in MiXCR, with one record for every CDR3 protein. The table lists some 700,000 distinct CDR3 sequences, around 20% of them singletons. The sample consisted of blood, either unsorted or a sorted T cell fraction (not recorded which). These receptors all stem from a male donor with ankylosing spondylitis. Both conserved end residues are part of each CDR3. The D gene is left open where the match is weak. Rows give clone size only sometimes, using once, few, many, or a class for an expanded clone.

>TRBV20-1|TRBD2|.|TRBJ2-7
CSAKLAGDARSYEQYF
TGCAGTGCTAAACTAGCGGGAGATGCCAGGTCCTACGAGCAGTACTTC
>TRBV5-1|.|few|TRBJ1-1
CASSLVAGSEAFF
TGCGCCAGCAGCTTGGTGGCAGGGAGTGAAGCTTTCTTT
>TRBV5-5|TRBD1|.|TRBJ1-2
CASSPWDRGNYGYTF
TGTGCCAGCAGCCCATGGGACAGGGGAAACTATGGCTACACCTTC
>TRBV5-6|.|few|TRBJ2-5
CASSLSARETQYF
TGTGCCAGCAGCTTGTCGGCCAGGGAGACCCAGTACTTC
>TRBV20-1|.|.|TRBJ1-6
CSARDQSEPAGSPLHF
TGCAGTGCTAGAGATCAATCGGAACCTGCCGGTTCACCCCTCCACTTT
>TRBV27|.|.|TRBJ1-4
CASSPLTATNEKLFF
TGTGCCAGCAGTCCGCTAACCGCAACTAATGAAAAACTGTTTTTT
>TRBV11-1|.|.|TRBJ1-1
CASSLKRVTTEAFF
TGTGCCAGCAGCTTAAAAAGGGTTACCACTGAAGCTTTCTTT
>TRBV12-3/TRBV12-4|.|few|TRBJ2-1
CASSFNLASYNEQFF
TGTGCCAGCAGTTTTAATCTAGCCTCCTACAATGAGCAGTTCTTC
>TRBV6-1|.|.|TRBJ2-3
CASQVYRTDTQYF
TGTGCCAGCCAGGTTTACCGCACAGATACGCAGTATTTT
>TRBV29-1|.|.|TRBJ2-7
CSVEDGQGTYEQYF
TGCAGCGTTGAAGATGGCCAGGGGACCTACGAGCAGTACTTC
>TRBV18|.|.|TRBJ2-7
CASSPGGGAHYEQYF
TGTGCCAGCTCACCTGGTGGGGGGGCTCACTACGAGCAGTACTTC
>TRBV2|TRBD2|.|TRBJ2-1
CASSGGGESSYNEQFF
TGTGCCAGCAGTGGGGGGGGGGAGAGCTCCTACAATGAGCAGTTCTTC
>TRBV5-1|TRBD1|many|TRBJ2-3
CASSEGQGGTQYF
TGCGCCAGCAGCGAGGGACAGGGGGGGACGCAGTATTTT
>TRBV7-9|.|.|TRBJ2-3
CASSLAKGITDTQYF
TGTGCCAGCAGCTTAGCGAAGGGGATCACAGATACGCAGTATTTT
>TRBV10-3|.|many|TRBJ1-1
CAISESPAYYTEAFF
TGTGCCATCAGTGAGTCCCCGGCCTACTACACTGAAGCTTTCTTT
>TRBV4-1|.|.|TRBJ2-3
CASSQDPGEWTDTQYF
TGCGCCAGCAGCCAAGATCCGGGGGAGTGGACAGATACGCAGTATTTT
>TRBV19|.|.|TRBJ2-6
CASSGPGLFSGANVLTF
TGTGCCAGTAGTGGTCCGGGACTCTTCTCTGGGGCCAACGTCCTGACTTTC
>TRBV15|TRBD2|.|TRBJ2-7
CATSRISGRLIEQYF
TGTGCCACCAGCAGGATTAGCGGGAGACTTATCGAGCAGTACTTC
>TRBV5-1|TRBD1|.|TRBJ2-2
CASSFPDRGSTGELFF
TGCGCCAGCAGCTTCCCGGACAGGGGGAGCACCGGGGAGCTGTTTTTT
>TRBV5-1|.|few|TRBJ2-7
CASSFGSSRTYEQYF
TGCGCCAGCAGCTTTGGTTCTAGCAGAACCTACGAGCAGTACTTC
>TRBV7-2|TRBD2|.|TRBJ2-3
CASSFAGRTSGRSKTDTQYF
TGTGCCAGCAGCTTCGCCGGAAGGACTAGCGGGAGGTCGAAAACAGATACGCAGTATTTT
>TRBV12-3/TRBV12-4|.|many|TRBJ2-1
CASSPRTVYNEQFF
TGTGCCAGCAGTCCCCGGACAGTCTACAATGAGCAGTTCTTC
>TRBV20-1|.|.|TRBJ1-1
CSARALMNTEAFF
TGCAGTGCTAGAGCACTCATGAACACTGAAGCTTTCTTT
>TRBV12-3/TRBV12-4|TRBD1|.|TRBJ1-5
CASSEGAQGNQPQHF
TGTGCCAGCAGTGAGGGGGCGCAGGGCAATCAGCCCCAGCATTTT
>TRBV25-1|.|few|TRBJ1-1
CASSWTFPGTRTEAFF
TGTGCCAGCAGTTGGACCTTCCCCGGAACTCGCACTGAAGCTTTCTTT
>TRBV5-1|.|few|TRBJ1-2
CASSLEQLPNYGYTF
TGCGCCAGCAGCTTGGAACAGCTACCTAACTATGGCTACACCTTC
>TRBV28|TRBD1|.|TRBJ2-7
CASSSPTGASYEQYF
TGTGCCAGCAGTTCCCCGACAGGGGCGAGCTACGAGCAGTACTTC
>TRBV29-1|.|few|TRBJ2-7
CSVEGVGYEQYF
TGCAGCGTTGAAGGGGTGGGCTACGAGCAGTACTTC
>TRBV4-2|TRBD1|.|TRBJ1-4
CASSQEWGQGAYTEKLFF
TGTGCCAGCAGCCAAGAGTGGGGACAGGGGGCCTACACGGAAAAACTGTTTTTT
>TRBV7-2|TRBD2|.|TRBJ2-3
CASSSELAGANTQYF
TGTGCCAGCAGCTCTGAATTAGCGGGGGCGAATACGCAGTATTTT
>TRBV7-6|.|.|TRBJ2-1
CASSLVLAKYNEQFF
TGTGCCAGCAGCTTAGTACTAGCCAAATACAATGAGCAGTTCTTC
>TRBV3-1|.|.|TRBJ2-2
CASSQGLGGNTGELFF
TGTGCCAGCAGCCAAGGACTAGGGGGGAACACCGGGGAGCTGTTTTTT
>TRBV29-1|TRBD1|.|TRBJ2-7
CSVKTRGRSYEQYF
TGCAGCGTTAAAACCAGGGGGCGCAGCTACGAGCAGTACTTC
>TRBV13|.|few|TRBJ2-1
CASSSTNRVSYNEQFF
TGTGCCAGCAGCTCGACCAACAGGGTCTCCTACAATGAGCAGTTCTTC
>TRBV9|.|.|TRBJ2-1
CASSVDVGTGHEQFF
TGTGCCAGCAGCGTCGACGTGGGTACTGGCCATGAGCAGTTCTTC
>TRBV20-1|TRBD1|few|TRBJ1-3
CSAATGEGNTIYF
TGCAGTGCCGCCACAGGGGAAGGAAACACCATATATTTT
>TRBV4-2|TRBD2|.|TRBJ2-5
CASSLEGGTSGDQETQYF
TGTGCCAGCAGCCTGGAGGGGGGGACTAGCGGGGACCAAGAGACCCAGTACTTC
>TRBV7-2|.|.|TRBJ1-1
CASSSLLGGYTEAFF
TGTGCCAGCAGCTCCCTTCTGGGCGGATACACTGAAGCTTTCTTT
>TRBV12-3/TRBV12-4|TRBD2|.|TRBJ2-1
CASSPWTSGGGNEQFF
TGTGCCAGCAGTCCATGGACTAGCGGGGGGGGCAATGAGCAGTTCTTC
>TRBV3-1|TRBD1|.|TRBJ2-7
CASSQVSGQGVYEQYF
TGTGCCAGCAGCCAAGTATCGGGACAGGGCGTTTACGAGCAGTACTTC
>TRBV5-1|.|many|TRBJ1-1
CASSPGTLNTEAFF
TGCGCCAGCAGCCCCGGGACACTGAACACTGAAGCTTTCTTT
>TRBV3-1|.|.|TRBJ2-7
CASSQGGSYYEQYF
TGTGCCAGCAGCCAAGGGGGGAGTTACTACGAGCAGTACTTC
>TRBV6-2/TRBV6-3|TRBD2|.|TRBJ2-1
CASSYWASYGGRGGNEQFF
TGTGCCAGCAGTTACTGGGCTAGCTATGGCGGGAGAGGCGGCAATGAGCAGTTCTTC
>TRBV20-1|.|few|TRBJ1-1
CSAVWGASTEAFF
TGCAGTGCCGTGTGGGGGGCCTCCACTGAAGCTTTCTTT
>TRBV2|.|few|TRBJ1-1
CASRLSQGIRNTEAFF
TGTGCCAGCAGGCTAAGCCAGGGTATTAGGAACACTGAAGCTTTCTTT
>TRBV5-1|.|many|TRBJ2-5
CASTRTGQETQYF
TGCGCCAGCACCAGGACTGGCCAAGAGACCCAGTACTTC
>TRBV12-3/TRBV12-4|TRBD1|few|TRBJ1-5
CASSLVGTGWEQPQHF
TGTGCCAGCAGTTTAGTTGGGACAGGGTGGGAACAGCCCCAGCATTTT
>TRBV3-1|TRBD1|few|TRBJ1-1
CASSQADEDRVYDTEAFF
TGTGCCAGCAGCCAAGCCGATGAGGACAGGGTCTACGACACTGAAGCTTTCTTT
>TRBV7-9|TRBD1|few|TRBJ2-4
CASSLVQGAAKNIQYF
TGTGCCAGCAGCTTAGTACAGGGGGCGGCCAAAAACATTCAGTACTTC
>TRBV15|.|few|TRBJ2-3
CATSDGAYTDTQYF
TGTGCCACCAGCGACGGGGCTTACACAGATACGCAGTATTTT
>TRBV27|TRBD2|few|TRBJ2-7
CASSSTWTSGDTEQYF
TGTGCCAGCAGTTCCACGTGGACTAGCGGGGACACCGAGCAGTACTTC
>TRBV11-1|.|.|TRBJ2-1
CASSLGASDYNEQFF
TGTGCCAGCAGCTTAGGGGCTAGCGACTACAATGAGCAGTTCTTC
>TRBV12-3/TRBV12-4|TRBD2|many|TRBJ2-5
CASSLGLGRGTQYF
TGTGCCAGCAGCTTGGGACTAGGCCGGGGGACCCAGTACTTC